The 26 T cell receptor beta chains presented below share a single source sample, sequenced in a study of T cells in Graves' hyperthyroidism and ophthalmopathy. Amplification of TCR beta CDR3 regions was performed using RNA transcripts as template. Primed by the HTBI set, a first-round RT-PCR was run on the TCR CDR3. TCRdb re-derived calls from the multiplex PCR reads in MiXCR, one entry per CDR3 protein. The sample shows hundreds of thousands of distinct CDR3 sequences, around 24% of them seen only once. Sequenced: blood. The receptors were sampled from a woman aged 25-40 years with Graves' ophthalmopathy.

The CDR3 DNA is TGTGCCAGCAGTTACATGGGAAGGGGAGAGACCCAGTACTTC. The encoded protein is CASSYMGRGETQYF. This chain connects TRBV6-5 to TRBJ2-5; the D gene is possibly TRBD1 (5 bases). There are 14 residues in the CDR3. Germline V gene sequence: CDR1 MNHEY, CDR2 SVGAGI. V gave up 2 bases and J gave up 4 bases, with 11 bases separating them.

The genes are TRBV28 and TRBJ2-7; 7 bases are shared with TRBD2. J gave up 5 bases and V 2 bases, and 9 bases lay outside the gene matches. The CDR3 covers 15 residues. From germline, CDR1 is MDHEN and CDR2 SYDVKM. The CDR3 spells CASSLGTTAIDEQYF. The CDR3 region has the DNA TGTGCCAGCAGTTTAGGGACTACCGCGATCGACGAGCAGTACTTC.

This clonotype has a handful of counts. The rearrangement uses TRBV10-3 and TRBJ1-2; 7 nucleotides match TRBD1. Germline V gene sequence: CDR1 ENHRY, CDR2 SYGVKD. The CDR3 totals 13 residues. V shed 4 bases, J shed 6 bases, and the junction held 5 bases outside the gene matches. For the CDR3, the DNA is TGTGCCATCAGTGGGCAGGGGGGCGATGGCTACACCTTC. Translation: CAISGQGGDGYTF.

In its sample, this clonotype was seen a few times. This chain's CDR3 is CSARDHGQGPYEQYF. The CDR3 bases are TGCAGTGCTAGAGACCACGGACAGGGGCCCTACGAGCAGTACTTC. The V call is TRBV20-1, the J call TRBJ2-7; 9 nucleotides line up with TRBD1. This CDR3 is 15 amino acids long. V shed 0 bases, J shed 2 bases, and the junction held 5 bases outside the gene matches. Germline loops: CDR1 DFQATT, CDR2 SNEGSKA (reference sequence).

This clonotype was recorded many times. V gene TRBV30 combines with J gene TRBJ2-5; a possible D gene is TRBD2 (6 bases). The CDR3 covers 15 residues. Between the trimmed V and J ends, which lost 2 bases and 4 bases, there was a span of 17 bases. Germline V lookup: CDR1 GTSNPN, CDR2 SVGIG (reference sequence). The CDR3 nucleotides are TGTGCCTGGAGTCCCCGGAGGGGTTTAGGAGAGACCCAGTACTTC. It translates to CAWSPRRGLGETQYF. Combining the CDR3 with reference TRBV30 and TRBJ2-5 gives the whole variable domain SQTIHQWPATLVQPVGSPLSLECTVEGTSNPNLYWYRQAAGRGLQLLFYSVGIGQISSEVPQNLSASRPQDRQFILSSKKLLLSDSGFYLCAWSPRRGLGETQYFGPGTRLLVL.

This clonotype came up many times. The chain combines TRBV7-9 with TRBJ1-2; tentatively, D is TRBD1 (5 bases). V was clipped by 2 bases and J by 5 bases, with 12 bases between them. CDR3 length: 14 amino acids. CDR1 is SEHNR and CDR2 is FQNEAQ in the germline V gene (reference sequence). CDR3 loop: CASSLIERGYGYTF. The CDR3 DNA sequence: TGTGCCAGCAGCTTAATAGAACGGGGGTATGGCTACACCTTC.

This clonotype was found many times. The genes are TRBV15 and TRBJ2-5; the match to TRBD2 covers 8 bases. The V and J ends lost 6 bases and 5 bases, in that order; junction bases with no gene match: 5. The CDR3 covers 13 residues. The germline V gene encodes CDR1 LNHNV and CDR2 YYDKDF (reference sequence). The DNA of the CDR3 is TGTGCCACCAGAACGGGGGGGCTGGAGACCCAGTACTTC. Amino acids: CATRTGGLETQYF.

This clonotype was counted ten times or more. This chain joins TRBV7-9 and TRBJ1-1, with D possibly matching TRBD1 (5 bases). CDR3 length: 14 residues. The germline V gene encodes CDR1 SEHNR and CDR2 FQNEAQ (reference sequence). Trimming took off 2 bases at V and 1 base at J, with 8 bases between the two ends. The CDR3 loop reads CASSLMGENTEAFF. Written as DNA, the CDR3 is TGTGCCAGCAGCTTAATGGGGGAGAACACTGAAGCTTTCTTT.

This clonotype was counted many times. The CDR3 here is CASTTSDSPLHF. The CDR3 DNA reads TGTGCCAGCACCACCTCTGATTCACCCCTCCACTTT. The chain links TRBV6-2 or TRBV6-3 to TRBJ1-6; D is uncertain. V was shortened by 7 bases and J by 8 bases, with 9 bases between the two germline ends. The CDR3 is 12 amino acids. Looked up from germline, CDR1 is MNHEY and CDR2 is SVGEGT.

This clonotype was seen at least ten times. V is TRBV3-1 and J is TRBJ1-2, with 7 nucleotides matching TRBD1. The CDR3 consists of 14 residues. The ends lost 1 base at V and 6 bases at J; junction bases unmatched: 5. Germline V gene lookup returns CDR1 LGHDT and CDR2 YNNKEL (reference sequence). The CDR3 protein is CASSQAGTDHGYTF. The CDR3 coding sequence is TGTGCCAGCAGCCAAGCCGGGACAGATCATGGCTACACCTTC.

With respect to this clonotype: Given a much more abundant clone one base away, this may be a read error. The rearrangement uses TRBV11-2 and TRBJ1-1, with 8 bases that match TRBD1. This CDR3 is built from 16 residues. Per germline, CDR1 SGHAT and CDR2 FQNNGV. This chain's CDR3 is CASSLKDRGWGTEACF. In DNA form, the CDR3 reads TGTGCCAGCAGCTTGAAAGACAGGGGTTGGGGCACTGAAGCTTGCTTT.

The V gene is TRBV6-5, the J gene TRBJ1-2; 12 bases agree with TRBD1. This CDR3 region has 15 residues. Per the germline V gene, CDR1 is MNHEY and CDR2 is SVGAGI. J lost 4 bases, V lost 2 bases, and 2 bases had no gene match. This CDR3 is CASSYRDRGLYGYTF. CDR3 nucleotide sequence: TGTGCCAGCAGTTACCGGGACAGGGGGCTCTATGGCTACACCTTC.

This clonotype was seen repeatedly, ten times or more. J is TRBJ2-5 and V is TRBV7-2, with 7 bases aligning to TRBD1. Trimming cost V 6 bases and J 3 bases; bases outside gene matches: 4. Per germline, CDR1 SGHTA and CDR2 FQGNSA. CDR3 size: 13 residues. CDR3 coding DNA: TGTGCCAGCAGGGGGACAGCTGAAGAGACCCAGTACTTC. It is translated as CASRGTAEETQYF.

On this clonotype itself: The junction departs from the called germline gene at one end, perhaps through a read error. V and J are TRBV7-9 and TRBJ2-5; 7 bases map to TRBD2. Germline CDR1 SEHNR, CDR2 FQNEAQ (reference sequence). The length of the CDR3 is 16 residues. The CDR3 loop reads CASSPEGLAAKETKYF. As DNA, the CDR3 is TGTGCCAGCAGCCCAGAGGGGCTAGCGGCCAAAGAGACCAAGTACTTC. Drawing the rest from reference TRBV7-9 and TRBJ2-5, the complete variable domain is DTGVSQNPRHKITKRGQNVTFRCDPISEHNRLYWYRQTLGQGPEFLTYFQNEAQLEKSRLLSDRFSAERPKGSFSTLEIQRTEQGDSAMYLCASSPEGLAAKETKYFGPGTRLLVL.

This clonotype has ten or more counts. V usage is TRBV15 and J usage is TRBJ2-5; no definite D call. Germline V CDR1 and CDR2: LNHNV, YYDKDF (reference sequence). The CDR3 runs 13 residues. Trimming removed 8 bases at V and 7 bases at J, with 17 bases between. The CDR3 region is CATSLVAEPTQYF. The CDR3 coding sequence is TGTGCCACCTCTTTAGTGGCGGAACCGACCCAGTACTTC.

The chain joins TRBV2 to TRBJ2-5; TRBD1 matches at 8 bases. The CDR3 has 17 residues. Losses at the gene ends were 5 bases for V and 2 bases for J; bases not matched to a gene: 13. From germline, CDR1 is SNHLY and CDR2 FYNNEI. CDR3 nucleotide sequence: TGTGCCAGCAGTCCGGGGCTTTCAGGGACAGGACAAGAGACCCAGTACTTC. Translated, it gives CASSPGLSGTGQETQYF.

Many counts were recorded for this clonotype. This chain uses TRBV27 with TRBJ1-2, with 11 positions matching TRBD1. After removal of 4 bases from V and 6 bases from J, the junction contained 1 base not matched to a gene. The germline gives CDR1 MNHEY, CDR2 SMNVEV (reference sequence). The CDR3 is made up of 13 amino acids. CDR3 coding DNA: TGTGCCAGCAGTTGGACAGGGGGCGATGGCTACACCTTC. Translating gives CASSWTGGDGYTF.

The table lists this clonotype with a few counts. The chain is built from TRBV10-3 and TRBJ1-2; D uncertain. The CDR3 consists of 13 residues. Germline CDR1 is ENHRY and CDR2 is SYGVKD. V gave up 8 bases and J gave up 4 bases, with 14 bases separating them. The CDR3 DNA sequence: TGTGCCATCTCAGCGGGTAGCAGCTATGGCTACACCTTC. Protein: CAISAGSSYGYTF.

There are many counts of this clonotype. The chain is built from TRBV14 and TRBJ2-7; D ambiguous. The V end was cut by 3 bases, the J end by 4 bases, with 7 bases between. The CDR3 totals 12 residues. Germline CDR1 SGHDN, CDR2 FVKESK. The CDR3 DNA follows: TGTGCCAGCAGCCATACTACGTACGAGCAGTACTTC. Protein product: CASSHTTYEQYF.

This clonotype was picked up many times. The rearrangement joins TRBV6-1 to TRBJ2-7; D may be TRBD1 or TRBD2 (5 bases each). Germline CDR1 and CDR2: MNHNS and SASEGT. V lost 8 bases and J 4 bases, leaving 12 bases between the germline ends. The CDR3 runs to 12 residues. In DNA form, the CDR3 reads TGTGCCAGCGGGGACCCGGAATACGAGCAGTACTTC. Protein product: CASGDPEYEQYF.

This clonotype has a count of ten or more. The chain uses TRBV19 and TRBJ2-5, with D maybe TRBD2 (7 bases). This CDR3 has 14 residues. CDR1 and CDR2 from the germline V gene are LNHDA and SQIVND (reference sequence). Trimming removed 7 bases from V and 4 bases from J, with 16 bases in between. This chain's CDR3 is CASKQGGTTETQYF. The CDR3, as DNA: TGTGCCAGTAAACAGGGAGGGACAACAGAGACCCAGTACTTC.

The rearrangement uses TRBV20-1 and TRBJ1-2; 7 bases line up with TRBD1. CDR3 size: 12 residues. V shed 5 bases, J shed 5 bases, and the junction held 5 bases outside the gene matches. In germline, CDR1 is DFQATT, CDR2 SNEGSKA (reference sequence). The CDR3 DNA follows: TGCAGTGCTCACAGGGGAGGATATGGCTACACCTTC. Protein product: CSAHRGGYGYTF.

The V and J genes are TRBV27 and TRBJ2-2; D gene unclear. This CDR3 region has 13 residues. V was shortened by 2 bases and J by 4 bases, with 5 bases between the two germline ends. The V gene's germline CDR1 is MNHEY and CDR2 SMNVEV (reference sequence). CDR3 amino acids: CASSLEPTGELFF. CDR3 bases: TGTGCCAGCAGTTTAGAGCCCACCGGGGAGCTGTTTTTT.

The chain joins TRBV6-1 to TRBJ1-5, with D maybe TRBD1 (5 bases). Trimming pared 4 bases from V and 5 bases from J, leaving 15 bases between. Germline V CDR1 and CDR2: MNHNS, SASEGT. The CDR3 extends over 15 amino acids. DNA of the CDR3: TGTGCCAGCAGTGTCGGGACCTATTTGCATCAGCCCCAGCATTTT. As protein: CASSVGTYLHQPQHF.

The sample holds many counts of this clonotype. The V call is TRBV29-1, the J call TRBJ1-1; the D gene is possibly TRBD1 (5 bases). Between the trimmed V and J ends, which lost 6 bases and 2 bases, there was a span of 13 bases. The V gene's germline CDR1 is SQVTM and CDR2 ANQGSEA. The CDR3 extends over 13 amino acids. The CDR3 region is CSVKDSANTEAFF. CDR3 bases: TGCAGCGTGAAAGACAGCGCAAACACTGAAGCTTTCTTT.

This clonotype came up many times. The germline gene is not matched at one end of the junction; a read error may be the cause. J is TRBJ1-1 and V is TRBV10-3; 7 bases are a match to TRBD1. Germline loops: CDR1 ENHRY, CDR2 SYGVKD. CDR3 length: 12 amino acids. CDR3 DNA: TGTGCCACCAGTCCGACAGGGTTGGAAGCTTTCTTT. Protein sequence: CATSPTGLEAFF.